Here is one T cell receptor (beta chain) with its context. Its target antigen remains unknown. Base qualities are not recorded, but no much larger clone differs from it by a single base. Every donor in the study was a healthy Caucasian. Three pairs of female monozygotic twins, all aged about 18 to 30 years, were included in the twin cohort. CD4+ and CD8+ T cell populations were isolated with positive isolation kits from Invitrogen. The data derive from a study of identical twins (dated by TCRdb to the mid-2010s). With respect to the entire study: The study deep-sequenced TCR alpha and beta repertoires from monozygotic twins, unrelated adults of various ages and cord blood to test whether fetal clonotypes persist. Replicate twin experiments were performed at different times using different library preparation protocols to rule out contamination.

The study at large found these results: Because the same donors could not be followed over many years, the conclusions relied on cross-sectional statistical analysis. In beta out-of-frame sequences, excess twin sharing was weaker, because having fewer shared sequences lowered the signal-to-noise ratio. Compared with coincidental sharing between unrelated individuals, an excess of low generation-probability sequences was observed among out-of-frame TCR alpha sequences shared between twins. Out-of-frame TCR alpha sharing in monozygotic twins was systematically underestimated by recombination models, whereas sharing between unrelated individuals was in agreement with the recombination models. Fewer insertions were carried by abundant cord blood beta clonotypes; a weaker similar trend was observed in young adult naive repertoires, while no such trend was observed in memory repertoires. Zero-insertion analyses could be partly confounded by invariant T cells such as MAIT and iNKT, although diverse VJ usage argued against such confounding for most clonotypes.

The library was produced with 5' RACE. The sample was run on an Illumina HiSeq 2000. Template switching added a universal primer binding site, and the final cDNA carried a unique molecular identifier that allowed TCR cDNA molecules to be counted accurately. First-strand cDNA for TCR alpha and beta chains was synthesized from specific primers in the conserved constant-segment region. To control for contamination, each cDNA library was double barcoded with a SMART-Mk sample barcode plus Illumina barcodes. TruSeq adapter sequences and Illumina sample barcodes were added in two successive PCR steps. The Illumina HiSeq platform was used with custom primers to sequence TCR alpha and beta cDNA libraries. For the original study's pipeline: Raw reads were processed with MiGEC to extract unique molecular identifiers, and MiXCR was used to determine CDR3 positions. For each individual, recombination models were inferred using an EM algorithm with the repgenHMM and IGoR tools. The tcR package in R was used for shared clonotype analysis, with sharing normalized by the product of cloneset sizes. Out-of-frame nonproductive sequences were analyzed to study raw recombination free of thymic and clonal selection effects. TCRdb trimmed public reads at Q25 via fastp, called clones via MiXCR and kept in-frame beta chains. Rows matching on CDR3 protein sequence are summarized as one entry with the most common DNA and genes. The authors' filters were not applied to this entry. The sample table lists hundreds of thousands of distinct CDR3 sequences, 9% to 15% of them with a count of one. Together, the top ten hold around 7.8% of the sample.

CDR1 PRHDT and CDR2 FYEKMQ are derived from the germline V gene (reference sequence). The CDR3 numbers 13 residues from cysteine through phenylalanine. Solely the CDR3 DNA is kept, with 39 bases framed from the first base. V was cut back by 5 bases and J by 6 bases, leaving a gap of 14 bases between them. The sample was also linked to a second study, of yellow fever vaccine responses in identical twins. Reported in the second study: The T cell response to vaccination in identical twins was reported by the authors to appear partly convergent and partly personalized. The study precisely tracked vaccine-responding T cell clones in identical twins.

In this chain, TRBV13 is recombined with TRBJ2-7, with TRBD2 perhaps the D gene, on 6 matching bases. This TCR was recovered from a woman aged 18-29 years in good health. The source material was CD8+ T cells sorted from blood. The nucleotide sequence is given as TGTGCCAGCAGCCCCGGAGGGGCAACCGAGCAGTACTTC. This encodes CASSPGGATEQYF.